This T cell receptor (beta chain) was identified during a study of radiation and T cells in renal cell carcinoma. General study points: In blood, top tumor clones expanded by 2 weeks, shrinking by 4. Pretreatment tumor biopsies were lacking, so baseline clonotypes are unknown.

With V trimmed by 5 bases and J by 7 bases, 5 bases remained unmatched. CDR1 is GTSNPN, CDR2 SVGIG, per germline (reference sequence). The CDR3 totals 12 residues. Specified time point: blood 2 weeks post-SBRT. Documented treatment: 15 Gy SBRT to primary tumor, nephrectomy 4 weeks later. Blood was sampled at baseline, 2 weeks and 4 weeks after SBRT. Clear cell pathology was present in this patient's renal cell carcinoma. Comments on this clone: Its specificity is unknown.

Data came from immunoSEQ multiplex PCR; TCRdb stores just in-frame clones and leaves some out. This table has over 55,000 clones, around 81% appearing once. The sequence was obtained from a man aged 60 to 75 with renal cell carcinoma. Here the sequenced sample was blood, taken from a patient whose treatment included radiotherapy and nephrectomy. The rearrangement links TRBV30 to TRBJ1-2; 9 bases are a match to TRBD1. As DNA, the CDR3 is TGTGCCTGGGAACAGGGGGCGCTTGGCTACACCTTC. This translates into CAWEQGALGYTF.